The source of this T cell receptor beta chain is a study of CD8 T cells in ankylosing spondylitis (dated by TCRdb to about 2017). As for the study more broadly: T cell receptor beta repertoires were profiled in healthy donors and ankylosing spondylitis patients so that disease-linked TCR variants could be found. The full study cohort was made up of under 30 ankylosing spondylitis patients and roughly 100 healthy donors. Peripheral blood was sampled, and synovial fluid was also collected from ankylosing spondylitis patients.

This clonotype was picked up a small number of times. Its binding antigen is unknown. Base-call qualities are not available, and no considerably larger clone is one nucleotide away. The listed sequencing device is Illumina HiSeq 2500. Quantitative 5'-RACE with molecular barcodes was used to prepare TCR beta libraries. The original methods were these. A new computational method, built on a probabilistic model of VDJ rearrangement, was used to identify disease-linked TCR variants. TCRdb reprocessing: public reads trimmed at Q25 with fastp, clones called with MiXCR, in-frame beta chains kept. Identical CDR3 proteins give one entry, which carries the most common genes and DNA. The V and J calls and clone size are TCRdb's, not the authors'. This sample lists 250,000 to 350,000 distinct CDR3 sequences; around 20% were detected once. 3.5% of the sample goes to the ten largest clones. Beyond this particular receptor, the publication reports: The disease-linked clones showed a CD8+ phenotype and occurred at relatively low frequencies in peripheral blood. Some TCR beta motif variants had previously been reported in synovial fluid and blood of reactive arthritis patients, which suggested common disease-initiation mechanisms. According to the report, matched synovial fluid samples from ankylosing spondylitis patients were significantly enriched for the disease-linked clones. A TCR beta motif of roughly 8 highly homologous amino acid variants appeared characteristic of blood from ankylosing spondylitis patients.

CDR1 DFQATT and CDR2 SNEGSKA are derived from the germline V gene (reference sequence). CDR3 length: 13 amino acids, cysteine to phenylalanine. Only the CDR3 portion is preserved as DNA: 39 bases, with reading frame beginning at the first base. V and J are trimmed by 0 bases and 7 bases, and the gene matches miss 6 bases of the junction. Sequencing was carried out using blood, either unsorted or a sorted T cell fraction (not recorded which). The rearranged chain carries TRBV20-1 and TRBJ2-7; 7 junctional bases match TRBD2. The sequence came from a female donor with ankylosing spondylitis or in good health (not recorded which). The CDR3 protein is CSARDRLAGEQYF. The nucleotide sequence reads TGCAGTGCTAGAGATCGACTAGCCGGGGAGCAGTACTTC.